This TCR beta chain is from a study of identical twins. General observations from the study: Analyses based on zero insertions could be partly confounded by invariant MAIT and iNKT cells. An excess of low generation probability was shown by twin-shared out-of-frame alpha sequences.

The sample holds a few counts of this clonotype. Its matching antigen is unknown. The CDR3 spans 16 residues. V was cut by 2 bases and J by 0 bases, with 11 bases left in between. CDR1 is SGHAT and CDR2 is FQNNGV in the germline V gene. TCRdb recomputed calls from the 5' RACE reads with MiXCR, one row per CDR3 protein. Of some 330,000 distinct CDR3 sequences in the sample, approximately 8.8% were seen once. The chain is built from TRBV11-2 and TRBJ2-1, with D possibly matching TRBD1 (5 bases). The origin of this receptor is a woman in her forties or fifties in good health. The sequenced material came from naive T cells sorted from blood. CDR3 DNA: TGTGCCAGCAGCTTACAGGGCCAAAGCTCCTACAATGAGCAGTTCTTC. As protein: CASSLQGQSSYNEQFF.